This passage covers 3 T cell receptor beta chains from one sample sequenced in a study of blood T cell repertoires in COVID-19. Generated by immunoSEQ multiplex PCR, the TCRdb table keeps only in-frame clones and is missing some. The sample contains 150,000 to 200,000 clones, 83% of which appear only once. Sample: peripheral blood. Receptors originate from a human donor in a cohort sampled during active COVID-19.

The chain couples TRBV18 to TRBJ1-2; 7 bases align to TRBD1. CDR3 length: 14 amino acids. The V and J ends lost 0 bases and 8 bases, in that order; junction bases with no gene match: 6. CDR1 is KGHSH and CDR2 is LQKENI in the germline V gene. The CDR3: CASSPPGTEIGYTF. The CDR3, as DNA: TGTGCCAGCTCACCACCGGGGACAGAGATAGGCTACACCTTC.

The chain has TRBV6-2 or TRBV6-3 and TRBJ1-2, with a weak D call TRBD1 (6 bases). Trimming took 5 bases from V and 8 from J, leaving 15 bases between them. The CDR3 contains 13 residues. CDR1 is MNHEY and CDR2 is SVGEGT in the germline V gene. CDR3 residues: CASSDPTGGGYTF. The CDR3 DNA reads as TGTGCCAGCAGTGACCCGACAGGTGGAGGCTACACCTTC.

CDR3 nucleotide sequence: TGTGCCATCAGTAGGACTAGTCTAGATACGCAGTATTTT. Its translation is CAISRTSLDTQYF. The gene calls are TRBV10-3 and TRBJ2-3, with 7 bases lining up with TRBD2. There are 13 residues in the CDR3. Germline V gene sequence: CDR1 ENHRY, CDR2 SYGVKD. Unmatched junction bases numbered 4, after V lost 5 bases and J lost 5 bases.